This T cell receptor beta chain was retrieved from a study of blood T cell repertoires in COVID-19. Study information: Samples came from the United States, Italy and Spain, spanning acute and convalescent COVID-19. From T cells, B-cell-depleted T cells, or PBMCs came the material, which was cDNA or gDNA.

In the original processing: Estimated nucleated cell counts came from reference gene primer amplification. Method: immunoSEQ multiplex PCR; TCRdb's copy keeps in-frame clones and lacks some. V and J calls and clone size are copied from that table; D and trimming were computed from the DNA. The repertoire holds about 130,000 clones, with about 83% as singletons. With 3 bases clipped from V and 5 bases from J, the junction kept 1 base outside the gene matches. Looked up from germline, CDR1 is KGHSH and CDR2 is LQKENI. The CDR3 length is 14 residues. The genes are TRBV18 and TRBJ2-1; 10 bases fit TRBD1. The origin of this receptor is a human donor in a cohort sampled during active COVID-19. Sequencing used peripheral blood. CDR3: CASSPGTGDNEQFF. CDR3 nucleotides: TGTGCCAGCTCACCGGGGACAGGGGACAATGAGCAGTTCTTC.